Following are 15 T cell receptor beta chains from one sample sequenced in a study of OX40 agonist ivuxolimab in advanced cancers. Library preparation employed the immunoSEQ multiplex PCR assay. TCRdb mirrors the immuneACCESS table, restricted to in-frame sequences. Some clones are absent from its copies; in checked studies, under half trace to an unresolved V gene, and the reason for the others is unknown. Present in this sample are some 63,000 clones, approximately 94% of which were seen just once. Approximately 19% of the sample is in the top ten clones. This specimen was CD4+ or CD8+ T cells sorted from blood, taken in a trial of the OX40 agonist ivuxolimab. Receptors originate from an adult with an advanced solid tumor such as melanoma, head and neck, liver or kidney cancer.

The CDR3 spells CASSFSGRGLYF. The CDR3 nucleotides read TGTGCCAGCAGCTTCTCTGGCAGGGGGCTATACTTC. V usage is TRBV5-4 and J usage is TRBJ2-7, with TRBD1 matching over 8 bases. The V gene's germline CDR1 is SGHNT and CDR2 YYREEE (reference sequence). The V segment lost 2 bases and the J segment 13 bases; nucleotides outside the gene matches: 8. The CDR3 spans 12 residues.

The chain couples TRBV6-6 to TRBJ2-1, with TRBD2 matching 8 bases. Germline CDR1 MNHNY, CDR2 SVGAGI (reference sequence). V lost 8 bases, J lost 7 bases, and 10 bases stayed unmatched. This CDR3 has 14 amino acids. The DNA for the CDR3 is TGTGCCAGCCTCGGACTAGCAGTGACGAATGAGCAGTTCTTC. This codes for CASLGLAVTNEQFF.

This chain uses TRBV5-8 with TRBJ2-3; D may be TRBD1 or TRBD2 (5 bases each). V lost 3 bases and J lost 2, with 19 bases in between. Germline V gene sequence: CDR1 SGHTS, CDR2 YDEGEE. The CDR3 totals 17 residues. DNA of the CDR3: TGTGCCAGCAGCTCAGAGGGGACGGACTCGTCCACAGATACGCAGTATTTT. Its translation: CASSSEGTDSSTDTQYF.

V gene TRBV29-1 combines with J gene TRBJ2-1; TRBD1 matches at 7 bases. This CDR3 is built from 12 residues. V dropped 1 base and J dropped 6; count of bases not matched to a gene: 0. The V gene's germline CDR1 is SQVTM and CDR2 ANQGSEA. CDR3 nucleotide sequence: TGCAGCGTTGAAGGACAGGGCAATGAGCAGTTCTTC. Translated, it gives CSVEGQGNEQFF.

A single count supports this clone. This chain joins TRBV19 and TRBJ2-7; D gene uncertain. The germline V and J ends were trimmed by 5 bases and 3 bases, with 8 bases remaining between them. Germline V gene data show CDR1 as LNHDA and CDR2 as SQIVND (reference sequence). The CDR3 sequence is 12 residues long. DNA of the CDR3: TGTGCCAGTAGTGGCCAGTTCTACGAGCAGTACTTC. This encodes CASSGQFYEQYF.

This chain connects TRBV7-9 to TRBJ1-4; D unclear. The CDR3 covers 12 residues. Germline V gene lookup returns CDR1 SEHNR and CDR2 FQNEAQ (reference sequence). The V end was cut by 8 bases, the J end by 8 bases, with 12 bases between. The chain's CDR3 is CASSTTAEKLFF. DNA for the CDR3: TGTGCCAGCTCCACGACGGCCGAAAAACTGTTTTTT.

The chain links TRBV13 to TRBJ2-5; D is perhaps TRBD1 (7 bases). Trimming pared 5 bases from V and 5 bases from J, leaving 15 bases between. The CDR3 contains 14 residues. CDR1 is PRHDT, CDR2 FYEKMQ, per germline (reference sequence). In DNA, the CDR3 is TGTGCCAGCAGCGCGGGACAGCGGCTGGAGACCCAGTACTTC. Protein product: CASSAGQRLETQYF.

The gene calls are TRBV12-5 and TRBJ2-7; D not certain. The CDR3 loop spans 13 amino acids. Germline CDR1 LGHNT, CDR2 FRNRAP. V dropped 8 bases and J dropped 7 bases, with 18 bases sitting between them. CDR3 DNA sequence: TGTGCTAGTCCAAGGAAGATCTCCAGTGAGCAGTACTTC. It translates to CASPRKISSEQYF.

The chain recombines TRBV9 with TRBJ2-2, with D possibly called TRBD1 or TRBD2 (5 bases each). V was cut by 0 bases and J by 6 bases, with 9 bases left in between. This CDR3 region has 14 residues. Germline loops: CDR1 SGDLS, CDR2 YYNGEE. CDR3 sequence reads: CASSVGGDAGELFF. Here the CDR3 DNA reads TGTGCCAGCAGCGTAGGTGGGGACGCCGGGGAGCTGTTTTTT.

The chain carries TRBV18 and TRBJ2-7, with TRBD1 as a possible D gene (6 bases). The V end lost 0 bases, the J end lost 4 bases, and 28 bases lay between the germline ends. The CDR3 runs 20 residues. In germline, CDR1 is KGHSH, CDR2 LQKENI. The CDR3 coding sequence is TGTGCCAGCTCACCACCGACGGGAACAGGGAACCATGGATGGACTTACGAGCAGTACTTC. Translating gives CASSPPTGTGNHGWTYEQYF.

The chain joins TRBV18 to TRBJ1-3; D is undetermined. The V end was cut by 0 bases, the J end by 0 bases, with 9 bases between. CDR3 length: 16 amino acids. From germline, CDR1 is KGHSH and CDR2 LQKENI. The CDR3 DNA is TGTGCCAGCTCACCACCGAGAACAGCCTCTGGAAACACCATATATTTT. It is translated as CASSPPRTASGNTIYF.

The rearrangement joins TRBV4-1 to TRBJ2-7; 8 bases line up with TRBD2. The germline gives CDR1 MGHRA, CDR2 YSYEKL. The CDR3 is 14 amino acids. V was clipped by 5 bases and J by 4 bases; unmatched bases: 7. In DNA form, the CDR3 reads TGCGCCAGCAGCATAAGCGGGAGTCAGTACGAGCAGTACTTC. Translating it yields CASSISGSQYEQYF.

About this clone: Within the sample, other DNA sequences also encode this same CDR3. The chain joins TRBV5-1 to TRBJ2-5, with a possible D match to TRBD1 (6 bases). The CDR3 runs to 18 residues. The germline V gene has CDR1 SGHRS and CDR2 YFSETQ. V lost 0 bases and J 5 bases, leaving 23 bases between the germline ends. The CDR3 is CASSLGHGARGGKETQYF. In nucleotides, the CDR3 is TGCGCCAGCAGCTTGGGGCATGGGGCCCGAGGGGGTAAGGAGACCCAGTACTTC.

The rearrangement links TRBV5-1 to TRBJ2-3, with 13 bases lining up with TRBD2. The V segment lost 3 bases and the J segment 3 bases; nucleotides outside the gene matches: 4. The CDR3 loop spans 16 amino acids. Germline V lookup: CDR1 SGHRS, CDR2 YFSETQ. The CDR3 is CASSSSGLAGTDTQYF. As DNA, the CDR3 is TGCGCCAGCAGCTCATCGGGACTAGCGGGAACAGATACGCAGTATTTT.

The chain is built from TRBV7-9 and TRBJ2-3; D may be TRBD2 (5 bases). Germline loops: CDR1 SEHNR, CDR2 FQNEAQ (reference sequence). V was shortened by 5 bases and J by 4 bases, with 7 bases between the two germline ends. The CDR3 covers 12 residues. The CDR3 here is CASSQRADTQYF. CDR3 in DNA: TGTGCCAGCAGCCAGAGGGCAGATACGCAGTATTTT.